A single sample gave rise to the 12 T cell receptor beta chains below, sequenced in a study of T cell repertoires in cytomegalovirus infection. Antigens for these TCRs are unknown. TCRdb reprocessed the reads with MiXCR, giving one entry per CDR3 protein. The sample shows hundreds of thousands of distinct CDR3 sequences, more than 30% of them seen only once. The sample was cultured PBMCs, taken from culture after CMV antigen stimulation. Receptors were obtained from a human donor in good health (CMV status not recorded). Some clones in this sample may be carry-over from other donors' samples.

The genes are TRBV5-5 and TRBJ1-6, with a tentative D call TRBD1 (5 bases). V was trimmed by 8 bases and J by 14 bases, leaving 23 bases between them. This CDR3 is 14 amino acids long. From germline, CDR1 is SGHKS and CDR2 YYEKEE (reference sequence). DNA for the CDR3: TGTGCCAGTAAGGACATTCGTACTCCTGTAACCCTCCACTTT. It specifies CASKDIRTPVTLHF.

This clonotype was counted only a few times. The genes are TRBV4-3 and TRBJ2-5, with D uncertain. Germline lookup yields CDR1 LGHNA and CDR2 YSLEER. CDR3 length: 14 residues. V lost 1 base and J lost 4, with 10 bases in between. The CDR3 region is CASSQGAWGETQYF. The CDR3 DNA reads TGCGCCAGCAGCCAAGGAGCATGGGGAGAGACCCAGTACTTC.

This clonotype showed up just a few times. The V gene is TRBV27, the J gene TRBJ2-1, with 13 bases that match TRBD2. The CDR3 totals 15 residues. Losses at the gene ends were 7 bases for V and 6 bases for J; bases not matched to a gene: 6. CDR1 MNHEY and CDR2 SMNVEV come from the germline V gene (reference sequence). The CDR3 is CASTRLAGGINEQFF. DNA of the CDR3: TGTGCCAGCACTCGACTAGCGGGAGGAATCAATGAGCAGTTCTTC.

This rearrangement joins TRBV19 to TRBJ1-1, with D unclear. V was cut by 4 bases and J by 4 bases, with 13 bases left in between. CDR1 and CDR2 (germline): LNHDA, SQIVND (reference sequence). The CDR3 spans 14 residues. The CDR3 bases are TGTGCCAGTAGTACTGCGTCGGGAGGCACTGAAGCTTTCTTT. This gives the protein CASSTASGGTEAFF.

This clonotype was counted ten times or more. The chain recombines TRBV7-2 with TRBJ2-5, with D perhaps TRBD1 or TRBD2 (5 bases each). Trimming shortened V by 5 bases and J by 1 base, and 11 bases separated the two germline ends. Germline CDR1 reads SGHTA; CDR2 reads FQGNSA. The CDR3 covers 14 residues. The CDR3 DNA sequence: TGTGCCAGCAGCCCCCGGGGCTCCCAAGAGACCCAGTACTTC. Protein: CASSPRGSQETQYF.

In this sample, this clonotype turned up a few times. The junction shows a germline mismatch at one end, possibly a read error. CDR3 protein: CAISESGNYGYTF. CDR3 nucleotide sequence: TGTGCCATCAGTGAGTCAGGGAACTACGGCTACACCTTC. The V call is TRBV10-3, the J call TRBJ1-2; no clear D. CDR1 ENHRY and CDR2 SYGVKD come from the germline V gene. The CDR3 spans 13 residues.

This chain uses TRBV12-3 or TRBV12-4 with TRBJ1-3, with TRBD1 matching over 7 bases. The CDR3 spans 15 residues. V dropped 8 bases and J dropped 7; count of bases not matched to a gene: 14. The CDR3 coding sequence is TGTGCCAGCCAGGCGTGGACGACAGGGCTGAACACCATATATTTT. Its translation is CASQAWTTGLNTIYF.

This chain uses TRBV6-6 with TRBJ2-3, with D possibly TRBD2 on 6 matching bases. The V and J ends lost 2 bases and 10 bases respectively, with 13 bases between them. CDR3 size: 13 residues. Germline V lookup: CDR1 MNHNY, CDR2 SVGAGI (reference sequence). The CDR3 nucleotides are TGTGCCAGCAGTTACAGAGCGCCGGGGGCGCAGTATTTT. Translating gives CASSYRAPGAQYF.

V usage is TRBV6-2 or TRBV6-3 and J usage is TRBJ2-7; D might be TRBD2 (5 bases). V shed 0 bases and J shed 3 bases, with 18 bases lying between them. Germline lookup yields CDR1 MNHEY and CDR2 SVGEGT. This CDR3 has 17 residues. The CDR3 here is CASSYSPWRSANYEQYF. In DNA form, the CDR3 reads TGTGCCAGCAGTTACTCTCCTTGGAGGTCCGCAAACTACGAGCAGTACTTC.

The rearrangement links TRBV12-3 or TRBV12-4 to TRBJ1-5; TRBD1 is a possible D gene (6 bases). The CDR3 length is 15 residues. With 7 bases removed from V and 3 bases from J, the gap between germline ends came to 16 bases. DNA for the CDR3: TGTGCCAGCACCGAGGGAGGGGGGCCCAATCAGCCCCAGCATTTT. Translated: CASTEGGGPNQPQHF.

In this sample, this clonotype turned up a few times. The chain uses TRBV11-2 and TRBJ2-1; 14 bases match TRBD2. This CDR3 is built from 15 residues. Germline V gives CDR1 SGHAT, CDR2 FQNNGV. Germline trimming cut 7 bases from V and 4 bases from J; bases unmatched to any gene: 3. The CDR3 reads CASMTSGRDYNEQFF. CDR3 DNA sequence: TGTGCCAGCATGACTAGCGGGAGGGATTACAATGAGCAGTTCTTC.

This clonotype was recorded only once. V usage is TRBV19 and J usage is TRBJ2-7; 11 nucleotides agree with TRBD1. J was trimmed by 2 bases and V by 7 bases; bases with no gene match: 13. Germline CDR1 LNHDA, CDR2 SQIVND (reference sequence). There are 17 residues in the CDR3. The CDR3 nucleotides read TGTGCCAGTAACGACGGGGGACAGGGGGTTCCCCCCTACGAGCAGTACTTC. This sequence encodes CASNDGGQGVPPYEQYF.